The 19 T cell receptor beta chains below all came from one sample that was sequenced in a study of blood T cell repertoires in COVID-19. TCRdb keeps only in-frame clones here, not all; method: immunoSEQ multiplex PCR. The sample yields over 85,000 clones, less than 90% seen once. The sample taken for sequencing was peripheral blood. These receptors were collected from a man aged 60 to 69 with acute or convalescent COVID-19.

The sample holds a few counts of this clone. The chain carries TRBV28 and TRBJ1-4; possible D gene TRBD1, 5 bases. The germline V gene encodes CDR1 MDHEN and CDR2 SYDVKM. The CDR3 loop spans 15 amino acids. Between the trimmed V and J ends, which lost 4 bases and 4 bases, there was a span of 13 bases. CDR3 nucleotides: TGTGCCAGCAGTTCCGACAGTTTTAATAATGAAAAACTGTTTTTT. This gives the protein CASSSDSFNNEKLFF.

There are a few counts of this clone. This chain joins TRBV4-3 and TRBJ1-2; 8 bases align to TRBD1. CDR3 length equals 16 residues. V was pared by 0 bases and J by 6 bases, with 9 bases of the junction left unmatched. Germline V lookup: CDR1 LGHNA, CDR2 YSLEER. As DNA, the CDR3 is TGCGCCAGCAGCCAAGACAGGGGGCGAGTTCCGCATGGCTACACCTTC. Translating gives CASSQDRGRVPHGYTF.

V gene TRBV11-3 combines with J gene TRBJ2-5; unclear D gene. The germline V gene encodes CDR1 SGHNT and CDR2 YENEEA. There are 15 residues in the CDR3. V was cut by 1 base and J by 2 bases, with 11 bases left in between. The CDR3 sequence: CASSLGGLPQETQYF. DNA for the CDR3: TGTGCCAGCAGCTTAGGAGGCCTACCGCAAGAGACCCAGTACTTC.

This chain uses TRBV6-2 or TRBV6-3 with TRBJ1-1; TRBD1 matches at 9 bases. J gave up 5 bases and V 6 bases, and 10 bases lay outside the gene matches. Looked up from germline, CDR1 is MNHEY and CDR2 is SVGEGT. The CDR3 totals 15 residues. In nucleotides, the CDR3 is TGTGCCAGCAGCCGTCCCGGGACAGGGAAGACTGAAGCTTTCTTT. This sequence encodes CASSRPGTGKTEAFF.

The V call is TRBV5-4, the J call TRBJ2-7; D perhaps matches TRBD1 (6 bases). Germline loops: CDR1 SGHNT, CDR2 YYREEE (reference sequence). V lost 4 bases, J lost 1 base, and 9 bases lay in between. This CDR3 contains 13 residues. CDR3 amino acids: CASSNRDSYEQYF. The DNA of the CDR3 is TGTGCCAGCAGCAACAGGGATTCCTACGAGCAGTACTTC.

The chain joins TRBV6-2 or TRBV6-3 to TRBJ1-4; perhaps TRBD1 as D (6 bases). V gave up 5 bases and J gave up 5 bases, with 9 bases separating them. Germline lookup yields CDR1 MNHEY and CDR2 SVGEGT. The CDR3 spans 13 residues. The CDR3 loop reads CASSAGVNEKLFF. In DNA form, the CDR3 reads TGTGCCAGCAGTGCAGGGGTGAATGAAAAACTGTTTTTT.

This clone was seen a single time. J is TRBJ2-3 and V is TRBV11-2; 12 positions agree with TRBD2. From germline, CDR1 is SGHAT and CDR2 FQNNGV. The CDR3 covers 15 residues. The ends lost 5 bases at V and 6 bases at J; junction bases unmatched: 6. CDR3 in amino acids: CASSLAGGPGDTQYF. CDR3 coding DNA: TGTGCCAGCAGCCTAGCGGGGGGGCCAGGGGATACGCAGTATTTT.

In regard to this clone: One end of the junction is discordant with germline, which a read error may explain. The chain couples TRBV2 to TRBJ2-7; 10 nucleotides align to TRBD2. Germline V gene data show CDR1 as SNHLY and CDR2 as FYNNEI. This CDR3 is built from 13 residues. DNA of the CDR3: TGTGACAGCAAGGAGCGGGAGGGCTACGAGCAGTACTTC. Its protein is CDSKEREGYEQYF. Drawing the rest from reference TRBV2 and TRBJ2-7, the complete variable domain is EPEVTQTPSHQVTQMGQEVILRCVPISNHLYFYWYRQILGQKVEFLVSFYNNEISEKSEIFDDQFSVERPDGSNFTLKIRSTKLEDSAMYFCDSKEREGYEQYFGPGTRLTVT.

The chain has TRBV3-1 (or the pseudogene TRBV3-2) and TRBJ2-1, with 10 bases matching TRBD2. The V segment lost 4 bases and the J segment 7 bases; nucleotides outside the gene matches: 13. The CDR3 has 17 amino acids. Germline CDR1 reads LGHDT; CDR2 reads YNNKEL (reference sequence). Here the CDR3 DNA reads TGTGCCAGCAGCCCCCTCCTAGCGGGGGTGGGTGGGAATGAGCAGTTCTTC. Translation gives CASSPLLAGVGGNEQFF.

The rearrangement links TRBV18 to TRBJ2-7, with 8 bases aligning to TRBD2. V lost 1 base, J lost 3 bases, and 8 bases stayed unmatched. The CDR3 covers 16 residues. In germline, CDR1 is KGHSH, CDR2 LQKENI. CDR3 sequence (DNA): TGTGCCAGCTCACCACGGAGCCCTAGCGGGTTCTACGAGCAGTACTTC. This gives the protein CASSPRSPSGFYEQYF.

In its sample, this clone was seen a few times. This rearrangement joins TRBV28 to TRBJ2-5; 8 bases agree with TRBD1. Germline values: CDR1 MDHEN, CDR2 SYDVKM. The CDR3 spans 15 residues. J was trimmed by 5 bases and V by 4 bases; bases with no gene match: 9. CDR3 bases: TGTGCCAGCAGTTCCCTGACAGGGGATGAGGAGACCCAGTACTTC. Translating it yields CASSSLTGDEETQYF.

The chain recombines TRBV29-1 with TRBJ2-7; 10 bases align to TRBD1. V trimming: 6 bases; J trimming: 0 bases; junction bases outside the gene matches: 2. The CDR3 loop spans 13 amino acids. Germline loops: CDR1 SQVTM, CDR2 ANQGSEA. CDR3 in DNA: TGCAGCGTGAGGACAGGGGGCTCCTACGAGCAGTACTTC. It yields the protein CSVRTGGSYEQYF.

V usage is TRBV5-1 and J usage is TRBJ2-1; TRBD1 is a possible D gene (6 bases). The ends were cut back, 2 bases at V and 0 bases at J, with 12 bases in the middle. Germline-derived CDR1 and CDR2 are SGHRS and YFSETQ. The CDR3 length is 16 residues. The chain's CDR3 is CASSLQGPSSYNEQFF. The CDR3 bases are TGCGCCAGCAGCTTACAGGGACCGAGCTCCTACAATGAGCAGTTCTTC.

The chain carries TRBV5-6 and TRBJ2-7; D ambiguous. CDR1 SGHDT and CDR2 YYEEEE come from the germline V gene. This CDR3 comprises 14 residues. The V end was cut by 0 bases, the J end by 3 bases, with 10 bases between. The CDR3 loop reads CASSLAGRSYEQYF. CDR3 in DNA: TGTGCCAGCAGCTTGGCCGGAAGGAGCTACGAGCAGTACTTC.

The CDR3: CAWRDRFSGNTIYF. The CDR3, as DNA: TGTGCCTGGAGGGACAGATTCTCTGGAAACACCATATATTTT. The rearrangement joins TRBV30 to TRBJ1-3; a possible D gene is TRBD1 (6 bases). This CDR3 region has 14 residues. In germline, CDR1 is GTSNPN, CDR2 SVGIG (reference sequence). Trimming stripped 3 bases from V and 0 bases from J, with 9 bases between.

The chain combines TRBV4-3 with TRBJ1-2, with D uncertain. Germline V gene sequence: CDR1 LGHNA, CDR2 YSLEER. The CDR3 covers 17 residues. The V end lost 1 base, the J end lost 0 bases, and 15 bases lay between the germline ends. The CDR3 DNA is TGCGCCAGCAGCCAAGCCCCCGCAGTCACTACTAACTATGGCTACACCTTC. This translates into CASSQAPAVTTNYGYTF.

The chain uses TRBV24-1 and TRBJ1-2; D remains ambiguous. Between the trimmed V and J ends, which lost 4 bases and 5 bases, there was a span of 7 bases. In germline, CDR1 is KGHDR, CDR2 SFDVKD. The length of the CDR3 is 12 residues. The CDR3 reads CATSEAGYGYTF. The DNA for the CDR3 is TGTGCCACCAGTGAGGCGGGGTATGGCTACACCTTC.

J is TRBJ2-5 and V is TRBV11-2; the match to TRBD2 covers 9 bases. CDR3 length equals 15 residues. CDR1 is SGHAT, CDR2 FQNNGV, per germline. The ends lost 3 bases at V and 5 bases at J; junction bases unmatched: 7. The CDR3 nucleotides are TGTGCCAGCAGCTTCTATGGGCGGGAGGGGGAGACCCAGTACTTC. Protein product: CASSFYGREGETQYF.

This clone was seen once. The chain carries TRBV23-1 and TRBJ2-5, with D perhaps matching TRBD1 (6 bases). TRBV23-1 is filed as an ORF, its function uncertain. V lost 2 bases, J lost 4 bases, and 11 bases lay in between. CDR3 size: 14 residues. In DNA form, the CDR3 reads TGCGCCAGCAGTCAACGGACAGCAATAGAGACCCAGTACTTC. Its protein is CASSQRTAIETQYF.